This T cell receptor (beta chain) was found in a study of T cell responses to AZD1222 COVID-19 vaccine. Points on this clone: Its antigen is not known.

CDR1 MNHEY and CDR2 SVGAGI come from the germline V gene. V shed 6 bases and J shed 6 bases, with 14 bases lying between them. The CDR3 length is 14 residues. Study results and caveats: Only after the peak T cell response were repertoires sampled. Donors, mostly white British, included more females; clonal diversity was possibly underestimated. Dominant CD4 TCR responses targeted spike regions 160-218 and 743-854.

Here immunoSEQ multiplex PCR was the method, and the copy in TCRdb shows in-frame clones only, minus some. The sample includes around 91,000 clones, 88% seen only once; the top ten take about 19%. This receptor was taken from an adult in good health. The sequenced sample was peripheral blood, obtained on day 0 of AZD1222 vaccination. The V gene is TRBV6-5, the J gene TRBJ1-4, with D hard to call. CDR3 coding DNA: TGTGCCAGCAGAAGGCAACATTTAGATGAAAAACTGTTTTTT. It is translated as CASRRQHLDEKLFF.